The rows below give T cell receptor beta chains drawn from one sample of a study of blood T cell repertoires in COVID-19. Profiling relied on immunoSEQ multiplex PCR, and the TCRdb table lists in-frame clones only, not all of them. The sample records 200,000 to 250,000 clones, approximately 88% being singletons. Material: PBMCs or T cells enriched from blood (not recorded which). The origin of the receptors is a man aged 18-30 years with acute COVID-19. The CDR3 runs from the conserved cysteine through the conserved F or W. Fields, in order: V gene, clone size, J gene, D gene, CDR3 DNA, CDR3 protein. A D gene is named only where the DNA matches it firmly. Clone size is shown for a subset of rows, as once, few, many or a class of expanded clone.

TRBV7-9	.	TRBJ1-1	.	TGTGCCAGCAGCTCGGCGGCCGGGGTGCCTGAAGCTTTCTTT	CASSSAAGVPEAFF
TRBV5-1	.	TRBJ2-1	TRBD2	TGCGCCAGCAGCTCGCTCGGAGTAGCGGGAGGCAATGAGCAGTTCTTC	CASSSLGVAGGNEQFF
TRBV30	.	TRBJ1-2	TRBD1	TGTGCCTGGAAAGGAGGACCGACAGGGGCAACGTCTAACTATGGCTACACCTTC	CAWKGGPTGATSNYGYTF
TRBV11-2	.	TRBJ2-4	TRBD2	TGTGCCAGCAGCTTAGGACTAGCGGGGCAGGGGGGAAACATTCAGTACTTC	CASSLGLAGQGGNIQYF
TRBV7-2	once	TRBJ2-2	.	TGTGCCAGCAGCTTACTAGCGCTCTTGACCGGGGAGCTGTTTTTT	CASSLLALLTGELFF
TRBV29-1	few	TRBJ2-3	TRBD1	TGCAGCGTTGAAGGGCAGGGGGCTAGCACAGATACGCAGTATTTT	CSVEGQGASTDTQYF
TRBV12-3/TRBV12-4	.	TRBJ1-2	.	TGTGCCAGCAGTTTAGCGCTGACTTATGGCTACACCTTC	CASSLALTYGYTF
TRBV7-9	.	TRBJ1-1	.	TGTGCCAGCAGCTTAGTTGCAGATGGCACTGAAGCTTTCTTT	CASSLVADGTEAFF
TRBV30	.	TRBJ1-1	.	TGTGCCTGGAGTGTACGGGAAGCTTTCTTT	CAWSVREAFF
TRBV28	.	TRBJ1-1	TRBD1	TGTGCCAGCAGCCCCGTTCAGGGGGCGCGGACTGAAGCTTTCTTT	CASSPVQGARTEAFF
TRBV4-3	.	TRBJ1-2	.	TGCGCCAGCAGCCAAGCTTTCGCCAGGGCGAACTATGGCTACACCTTC	CASSQAFARANYGYTF
TRBV2	.	TRBJ2-1	TRBD1	TGTGCCAGCAGTGAACCGACACAGGGGGTTGAGCAGTTCTTC	CASSEPTQGVEQFF
TRBV4-1	.	TRBJ1-3	.	TGCGCCAGCAGCCACCTACAGGGCGGCGAAAACACCATATATTTT	CASSHLQGGENTIYF
TRBV28	.	TRBJ2-3	.	TGTGCCAGCAGTTTATCGGACAGAACTAGCACAGATACGCAGTATTTT	CASSLSDRTSTDTQYF
TRBV29-1	.	TRBJ1-2	.	TGCAGCGTTGCGATGACAGCGTTGGATGGCTACACCTTC	CSVAMTALDGYTF
TRBV2	.	TRBJ2-2	.	TGTGCCAGCAGTGAGGGCTACCGCACCGGGGAGCTGTTTTTT	CASSEGYRTGELFF
TRBV7-3	once	TRBJ2-3	.	TGTGCCAGCAGTACGGGAGAGAGCACAGATACGCAGTATTTT	CASSTGESTDTQYF
TRBV4-2	.	TRBJ1-2	TRBD1	TGTGCCAGCAGCCAAGATCTGGCAGGGGGTGGTGGCTACACCTTC	CASSQDLAGGGGYTF
TRBV4-2	few	TRBJ1-2	TRBD1	TGTGCCAGCAGCCAAGAACTTTCCCAGGGGGAAGGCTACACCTTC	CASSQELSQGEGYTF
TRBV3-1/TRBV3-2	.	TRBJ2-3	TRBD2	TGTGCCAGCAGCCCCGGGGCTAGCGGGATTTTAGATACGCAGTATTTT	CASSPGASGILDTQYF
TRBV28	few	TRBJ1-5	TRBD1	TGTGCCAGCAGCACCGGGACAGATAGCAATCAGCCCCAGCATTTT	CASSTGTDSNQPQHF
TRBV28	once	TRBJ2-7	TRBD1	TGTGCCAGCAGATACGGGACAGGAGGAAGGTACGAGCAGTACTTC	CASRYGTGGRYEQYF
TRBV7-8	.	TRBJ1-4	.	TGTGCCAGCAGCTGGACAGTTAATGAAAAACTGTTTTTT	CASSWTVNEKLFF
TRBV29-1	.	TRBJ1-5	TRBD1	TGCAGGAATTGGACAGGCCCCGTCGGCAATCAGCCCCAGCATTTT	CRNWTGPVGNQPQHF
TRBV11-3	.	TRBJ2-3	TRBD2	TGTGCCAGCAGCCCATCGGGCTTGCTAGCGGGAGGAGATACGCAGTATTTT	CASSPSGLLAGGDTQYF
TRBV5-4	.	TRBJ2-1	.	TGTGCCAGCAGCGGCCCCCGGGAGCGGATCTACAATGAGCAGTTCTTC	CASSGPRERIYNEQFF
TRBV10-3	.	TRBJ2-1	TRBD2	TGTGCCATCAGTATAGCGGGAGATTCCTACAATGAGCAGTTCTTC	CAISIAGDSYNEQFF
TRBV5-1	.	TRBJ1-2	.	TGCGCCAGCAGCTTGGCAGGGGCTGATGGCTACACCTTC	CASSLAGADGYTF
TRBV27	.	TRBJ2-7	.	TGTGCCAGCATGGGCTTATACGAGCAGTACTTC	CASMGLYEQYF